The T cell receptor delta chain described here comes from a study of γδ T cells in repeated Plasmodium falciparum infection. Study at large: Malaria-naive adults were infected with P. falciparum NF54 four times over approximately 600 days. Study results and caveats: Over time and infection, Vgamma9/Vdelta2+ repertoires remained highly stable and polyclonal. Malian children's Vdelta2-negative repertoires appeared more expanded and less diverse than Australians'. In Vdelta2-negative, largely Vdelta1+, gammadelta repertoires, repeated controlled infections appeared to drive clonal selection waves.

Gammadelta T cells were flow-sorted from PBMC into Vgamma9/Vdelta2+ and Vdelta2-negative populations for bulk analysis. This CDR3 contains 19 residues. Trimming removed 4 bases from V and 0 bases from J, with 24 bases in between. Germline CDR1 TSWWSYY, CDR2 QGS. TCRdb re-called clones from the multiplex PCR reads using CATT. The sample lists 80,000 to 95,000 delta-chain clones; almost 1.5% were seen once. This clone was seen repeatedly, ten times or more. Its antigen is currently unknown. This likely stems from a read error, as it lies one base from a far larger clone. This specimen includes other DNA sequences encoding the same CDR3.

This receptor was obtained from a pool of human donors (malaria-infected and uninfected, not separated). J is TRDJ1 and V is TRDV1; perhaps TRDD2 as D (6 bases). Specimen: gamma-delta T cells from blood. As DNA, the CDR3 is TGTGCTCTTGGGGCCTTCCGAAGGCCTCCCGGACCGTACACCGATAAACTCATCTTT. Translation: CALGAFRRPPGPYTDKLIF.